This T cell receptor beta chain was identified in a study of CD8 T cells in Susac syndrome. General study results and limits: The number of individuals included in the study's TCR sequencing and HLA analysis was acknowledged as relatively small.

Germline V lookup: CDR1 DFQATT, CDR2 SNEGSKA (reference sequence). CDR3 length: 16 amino acids. The V gene lost 3 bases and the J gene lost 0 bases, with 18 bases spanning the gap. Random-hexamer reverse transcription was applied to roughly 0.45 to 1 ug RNA. It was immunoSEQ multiplex PCR that amplified TCR beta CDR3 across 54 Vbeta and 13 Jbeta. TCRdb re-analysed the immunoSEQ multiplex PCR reads in MiXCR, keeping a single row per CDR3 protein. Of about 180,000 distinct CDR3 sequences listed, approximately 95% are singletons. In its sample, this clonotype was seen once. Antigen unknown. TCR beta sequencing covered blood CD8+ and CD4+ T cells. Negative magnetic isolation gave CD8+ and CD4+ cells; FACS enriched CD8+ TEMRA.

V usage is TRBV20-1 and J usage is TRBJ2-7; a possible D gene is TRBD2 (6 bases). Sample: CD8+ T cells from PBMCs. The sequence was collected from a human donor with multiple sclerosis. The CDR3 sequence is CSARPLEAGSSYEQYF. For the CDR3, the DNA is TGCAGTGCTAGGCCGCTGGAGGCGGGGAGCTCCTACGAGCAGTACTTC.